The entry below describes one T cell receptor (beta chain). The sample is drawn from a study of T cell responses to AZD1222 COVID-19 vaccine. Germline CDR1 MNHEY, CDR2 SVGAGI. The CDR3 runs 15 residues. The trim removed 4 bases at V and 7 bases at J, leaving 7 bases unmatched. Produced via immunoSEQ multiplex PCR; TCRdb's table is partial and in-frame only. The data show roughly 100,000 clones, with about nine tenths seen just once and 1.3% held by the top ten. The TCR originated in an adult in good health. The chain couples TRBV6-5 to TRBJ1-6; 7 nucleotides line up with TRBD1. Sequenced here: peripheral blood, sampled on day 0 of AZD1222 vaccination. The CDR3 is CASSLWTGRNSPLHF. For the CDR3, the DNA is TGTGCCAGCAGTTTATGGACAGGAAGGAATTCACCCCTCCACTTT.